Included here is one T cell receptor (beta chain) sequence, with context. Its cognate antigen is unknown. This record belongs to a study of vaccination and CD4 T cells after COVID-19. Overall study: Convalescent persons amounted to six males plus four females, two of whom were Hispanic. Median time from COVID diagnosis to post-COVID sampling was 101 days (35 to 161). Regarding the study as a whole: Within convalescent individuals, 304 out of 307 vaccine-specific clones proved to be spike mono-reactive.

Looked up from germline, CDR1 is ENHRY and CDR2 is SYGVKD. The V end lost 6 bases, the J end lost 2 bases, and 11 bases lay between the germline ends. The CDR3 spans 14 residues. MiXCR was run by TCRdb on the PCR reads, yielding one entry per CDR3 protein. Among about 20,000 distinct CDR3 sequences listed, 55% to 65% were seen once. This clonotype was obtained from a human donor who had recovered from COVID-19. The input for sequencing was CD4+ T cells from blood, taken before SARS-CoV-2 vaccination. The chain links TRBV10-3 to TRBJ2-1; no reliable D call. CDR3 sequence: CAISGSRAYNEQFF. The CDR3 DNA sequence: TGTGCCATCAGCGGTAGCCGGGCCTACAATGAGCAGTTCTTC.